These T cell receptor beta chains were read from a single sample in a study of CD8+ T cells in alopecia areata. TCRdb keeps only in-frame clones here, not all; method: immunoSEQ multiplex PCR. In the table there are roughly 280,000 clones, over 45% of which are singletons. The sequences come from CD4+ T cells sorted from blood, collected at week 52, from a patient treated with tofacitinib. Receptors were obtained from a human donor with alopecia areata. Both conserved end residues are trimmed from each CDR3.

TRBV6-5	TRBJ2-5	13	ASKAGRGGPNTQY
TRBV23-1	TRBJ2-7	12	ASSQSQSSYEQY
TRBV5-4	TRBJ2-1	12	ASGRTGGINEQF
TRBV30	TRBJ2-7	13	ACQIRWDRTYEQY
TRBV15	TRBJ2-3	11	ATSRAGTSLQY
TRBV29-1	TRBJ2-7	10	SVEGFSYEQY
TRBV7-2	TRBJ1-6	13	ASSLVARDNSPLH
TRBV5-6	TRBJ2-5	11	ASSRDLQETQY
TRBV2	TRBJ2-1	10	AIPTGANEQF
TRBV7-8	TRBJ2-2	16	ASSHLLPSGLNTGELF
TRBV11-2	TRBJ1-6	10	ASSRTGAALH
TRBV14	TRBJ2-5	9	ASSRQGAQY
TRBV7-8	TRBJ2-5	13	ASSLVDLGQETQY
TRBV5-1	TRBJ2-3	11	ASWRHGTDTQY
TRBV27	TRBJ1-5	12	ACGRPGPNQPQH
TRBV4-1	TRBJ2-1	14	ASSLGPRGAYNEQF
TRBV6-6	TRBJ1-1	11	ASSYSMTVEAF
TRBV20-1	TRBJ1-2	8	SASDIGYT
TRBV6-5	TRBJ2-3	10	ASRSGSDTQY
TRBV18	TRBJ2-7	12	ASSPPMEGYEQY
TRBV7-9	TRBJ2-5	13	ASSLEGSYQETQY
TRBV2	TRBJ1-1	14	ASSGKRGQSNTEAF
TRBV7-2	TRBJ2-5	14	ASSQRLAGIQETQY
TRBV4-3	TRBJ2-5	14	ASSQDGRGRQETQY
TRBV6-5	TRBJ2-7	10	ASSPGWGEQY
TRBV11-2	TRBJ2-1	10	ASSLNHGALF
TRBV30	TRBJ2-3	10	AWSLLQASQY